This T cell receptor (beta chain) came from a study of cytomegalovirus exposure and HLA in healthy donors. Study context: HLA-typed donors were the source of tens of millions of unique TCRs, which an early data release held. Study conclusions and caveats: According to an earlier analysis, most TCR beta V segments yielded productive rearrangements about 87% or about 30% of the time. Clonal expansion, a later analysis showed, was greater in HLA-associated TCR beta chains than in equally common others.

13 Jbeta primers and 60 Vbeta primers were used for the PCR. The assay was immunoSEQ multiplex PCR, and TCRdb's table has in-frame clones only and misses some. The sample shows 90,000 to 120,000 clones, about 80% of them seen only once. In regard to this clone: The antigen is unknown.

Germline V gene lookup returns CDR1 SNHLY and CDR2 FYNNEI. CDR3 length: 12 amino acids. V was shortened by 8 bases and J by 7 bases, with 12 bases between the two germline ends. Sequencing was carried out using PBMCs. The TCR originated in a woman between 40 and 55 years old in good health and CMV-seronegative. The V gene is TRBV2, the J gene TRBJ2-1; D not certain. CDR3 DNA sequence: TGTGCCAGCCACCTAGTTAGGAATGAGCAGTTCTTC. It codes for CASHLVRNEQFF.